This T cell receptor (beta chain) is drawn from a study of regulatory and conventional T cells in RAG deficiency. Concerning this clone: The antigen is unknown.

Clones were read by immunoSEQ multiplex PCR, and TCRdb kept only the in-frame ones, dropping some. The sample lists 8,000 or so clones, roughly 92% occurring once. The sorted regulatory T cells were CD4+, CD25-high and CD127-low, with genomic DNA sequenced. Study conclusions and caveats: Shannon entropy fell and Simpson indices rose in RAG-deficient patients.

These data were also reused for a study on regulatory T cells. This second study notes: The PCR used 52 TRBV and 13 TRBJ primers. In patients, unique TRB V-J pairs were restricted and V/J usage skewed, especially in Tregs.

Sequenced sample: CD127- CD25+ CD4+ Tregs sorted from blood. This clonotype originated in a human donor in good health.

CDR3 DNA sequence: TGTGCCAGTAGTATAGACGGGAGGGTCGGGGATACGCAGTATTTT. Its translation is CASSIDGRVGDTQYF. The chain combines TRBV19 with TRBJ2-3; TRBD2 matches at 8 bases. In germline, CDR1 is LNHDA, CDR2 SQIVND (reference sequence). The CDR3 extends over 15 amino acids. Trimming cost V 0 bases and J 6 bases; bases outside gene matches: 5.